The rows below give T cell receptor beta chains drawn from one sample of a study of identifying expanded T cells in peripheral blood. Profiled with immunoSEQ multiplex PCR; TCRdb holds only in-frame clones, not every one. The table records approximately 120,000 clones, around four fifths of them present only once. Sample: blood. Receptors were obtained from a person aged 18-69 years in good health. The CDR3 runs from the conserved cysteine through the conserved F or W. D genes are given only for firm matches. Size tells how often a clone was seen (once, few, many) or the class of an expanded clone, and some rows leave it out.

D gene	V gene	clone size	CDR3 length	J gene	CDR3 protein	CDR3 DNA
NA	TRBV7-9	NA	16	TRBJ1-2	CASSLSNLQGTDGYTF	TGTGCCAGCAGCTTATCCAACTTACAGGGAACGGATGGCTACACCTTC
NA	TRBV6-1	NA	15	TRBJ1-4	CASSAGPRFNEKLFF	TGTGCCAGCAGTGCTGGACCTCGATTTAATGAAAAACTGTTTTTT
TRBD1	TRBV2	NA	15	TRBJ1-2	CASSVGTGGNYGYTF	TGTGCCAGCAGTGTTGGGACAGGGGGTAACTATGGCTACACCTTC
NA	TRBV6-1	NA	14	TRBJ1-1	CASYRARRVTEAFF	TGTGCCAGCTACAGGGCGCGGAGGGTTACTGAAGCTTTCTTT
NA	TRBV15	NA	16	TRBJ1-6	CATSRFQQGPNSPLHF	TGTGCCACCAGCAGATTCCAACAGGGTCCCAATTCACCCCTCCACTTT
TRBD1	TRBV7-2	NA	14	TRBJ2-5	CASSYQGAEETQYF	TGTGCCAGCAGCTATCAGGGGGCGGAAGAGACCCAGTACTTC
NA	TRBV13	once	13	TRBJ1-1	CASSLGGNTEAFF	TGTGCCAGCAGCTTAGGCGGGAACACTGAAGCTTTCTTT
NA	TRBV11-2	NA	15	TRBJ1-4	CASSFGPPVGEKLFF	TGTGCCAGCAGCTTTGGTCCTCCTGTGGGTGAAAAACTGTTTTTT
NA	TRBV6-6	NA	13	TRBJ1-2	CASSYSGSYGYTF	TGTGCCAGCAGTTACTCCGGAAGCTATGGCTACACCTTC
NA	TRBV19	NA	13	TRBJ1-2	CASSTHRVKGYTF	TGTGCCAGTAGTACTCACAGGGTGAAAGGCTACACCTTC
TRBD1	TRBV9	NA	16	TRBJ1-2	CASSVGAGQEYYGYTF	TGTGCCAGCAGCGTAGGGGCAGGACAGGAGTACTATGGCTACACCTTC
NA	TRBV25-1	few	12	TRBJ1-2	CASREEDYGYTF	TGTGCCAGCAGGGAGGAAGACTATGGCTACACCTTC
NA	TRBV7-7	few	17	TRBJ2-2	CASSLVGLEDYTGELFF	TGTGCCAGCAGCTTAGTGGGGCTGGAAGACTACACCGGGGAGCTGTTTTTT
NA	TRBV28	NA	15	TRBJ1-1	CASSRRQRVRTEAFF	TGTGCCAGCAGCCGCCGACAACGGGTGAGGACTGAAGCTTTCTTT
NA	TRBV7-6	NA	13	TRBJ1-4	CASSPGYNEKLFF	TGTGCCAGCTCCCCGGGGTATAATGAAAAACTGTTTTTT
NA	TRBV4-1	NA	15	TRBJ1-5	CASSQLVKSNQPQHF	TGCGCCAGCAGCCAATTAGTCAAGAGCAATCAGCCCCAGCATTTT
NA	TRBV28	NA	14	TRBJ1-1	CASRTLPRTTEAFF	TGTGCCAGCAGAACTTTGCCTAGGACCACTGAAGCTTTCTTT
NA	TRBV25-1	NA	15	TRBJ2-3	CASSETPASTDTQYF	TGTGCCAGCAGTGAGACCCCCGCTAGCACAGATACGCAGTATTTT
TRBD1	TRBV27	NA	13	TRBJ2-2	CASRRQGSGELFF	TGTGCCAGCAGGAGACAGGGTTCCGGGGAGCTGTTTTTT
TRBD1	TRBV6-5	NA	14	TRBJ1-6	CASSKYPRGAPLHF	TGTGCCAGCAGCAAATACCCCAGGGGGGCGCCCCTCCACTTT
TRBD1	TRBV12-5	once	17	TRBJ1-5	CASGLVRTGAVREPQHF	TGTGCTAGTGGTTTGGTACGGACAGGGGCCGTTCGGGAGCCCCAGCATTTT
NA	TRBV10-3	few	13	TRBJ1-2	CAISGNRDYGYTF	TGTGCCATCAGCGGCAATCGGGACTATGGCTACACCTTC
TRBD1	TRBV19	NA	15	TRBJ1-2	CASRDRGKLEYGYTF	TGTGCCAGTCGGGACAGGGGGAAATTGGAATATGGCTACACCTTC
TRBD1	TRBV2	few	15	TRBJ1-5	CASSPQGAGNQPQHF	TGTGCCAGCAGCCCCCAGGGGGCTGGCAATCAGCCCCAGCATTTT
NA	TRBV5-5	NA	15	TRBJ2-4	CASSLFEQAKNIQYF	TGTGCCAGCAGCTTGTTCGAACAGGCTAAAAACATTCAGTACTTC
NA	TRBV6-1	NA	13	TRBJ1-4	CASSEWLKEKLFF	TGTGCCAGCAGTGAATGGTTGAAGGAAAAACTGTTTTTT
TRBD2	TRBV6-1	NA	17	TRBJ2-5	CASSEFSGGVYQETQYF	TGTGCCAGCAGTGAGTTTAGCGGGGGGGTGTACCAAGAGACCCAGTACTTC
TRBD1	TRBV18	many	16	TRBJ1-2	CASSGNTGGRSYGYTF	TGTGCCAGCTCCGGTAACACAGGGGGCCGGAGCTATGGCTACACCTTC